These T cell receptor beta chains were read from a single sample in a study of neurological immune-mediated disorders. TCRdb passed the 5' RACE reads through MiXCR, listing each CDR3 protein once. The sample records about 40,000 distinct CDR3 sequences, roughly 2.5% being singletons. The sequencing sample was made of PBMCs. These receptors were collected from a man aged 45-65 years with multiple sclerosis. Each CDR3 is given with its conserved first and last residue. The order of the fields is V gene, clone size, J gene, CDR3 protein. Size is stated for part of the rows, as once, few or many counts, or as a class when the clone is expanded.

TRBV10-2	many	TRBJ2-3	CASSESALTTQYF
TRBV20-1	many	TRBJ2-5	CSASGGAETQYF
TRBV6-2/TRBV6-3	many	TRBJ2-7	CASRSSLSGGAYEQYF
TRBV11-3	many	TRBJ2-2	CASSRDRGTGELFF
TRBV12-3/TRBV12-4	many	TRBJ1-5	CASSPGIQPQHF
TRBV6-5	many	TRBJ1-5	CAAGRGAGNQPQHF
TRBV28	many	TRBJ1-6	CASRLGRSPSSYNSPLHF
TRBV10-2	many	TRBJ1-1	CASKYSGDTEAFF
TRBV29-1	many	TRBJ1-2	CSDSYYGYTF
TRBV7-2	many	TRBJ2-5	CASSHLLDRITETQYF
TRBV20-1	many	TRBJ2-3	CSARDPGGLNTDTQYF
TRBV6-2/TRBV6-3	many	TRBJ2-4	CASRTFRGTKKIQYF
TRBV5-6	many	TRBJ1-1	CASSRRGTEAFF
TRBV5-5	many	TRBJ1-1	CASSQNTEAFF
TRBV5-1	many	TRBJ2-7	CASSSDREGGEQYF
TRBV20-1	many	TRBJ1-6	CSATTGQGQRSPLHF
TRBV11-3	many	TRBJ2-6	CASSLDPADRGRAGANVLTF
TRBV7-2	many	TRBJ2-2	CASSLGTGNTGELFF
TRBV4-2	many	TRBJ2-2	CASSTGLAGNTGELFF
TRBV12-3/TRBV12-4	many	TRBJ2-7	CASSPPPGLPYEQYF
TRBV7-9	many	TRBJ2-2	CASSSRGTGETGELFF
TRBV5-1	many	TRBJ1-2	CASSEDRGANYGYTF
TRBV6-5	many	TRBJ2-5	CASRDGGDRETQYF
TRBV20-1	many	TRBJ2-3	CSASTTGSTDTQYF
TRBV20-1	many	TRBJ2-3	CSAREPPTADTQYF
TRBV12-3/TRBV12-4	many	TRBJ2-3	CASSFSRGQDTQYF
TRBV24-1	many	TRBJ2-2	CATSDTPGQGNTGELFF
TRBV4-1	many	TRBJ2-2	CASSQKPWTSNGELFF
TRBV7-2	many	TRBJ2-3	CASSLRGGSSTDTQYF
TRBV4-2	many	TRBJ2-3	CASSQSPRDTQYF
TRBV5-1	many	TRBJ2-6	CASSRLGYNAPGLPLGANVLTF
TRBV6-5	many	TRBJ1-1	CASSPRGLDTEAFF
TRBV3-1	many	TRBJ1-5	CASSQEGSNQNF
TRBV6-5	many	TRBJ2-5	CASSYSTRGGPETQYF
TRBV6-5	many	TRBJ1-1	CASSNGLTNTEAFF
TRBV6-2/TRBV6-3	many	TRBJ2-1	CASGNGVYNEQFF
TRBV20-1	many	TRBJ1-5	CSARVLTEGNQPQHF
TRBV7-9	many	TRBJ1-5	CASSWGQSNNQPQHF
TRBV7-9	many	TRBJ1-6	CASSLGYNSPLHF
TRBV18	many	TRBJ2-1	CASSPGTVIYNEQFF
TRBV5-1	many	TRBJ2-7	CASSFKRGAYEQYF
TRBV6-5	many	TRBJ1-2	CASISAGDGYTF
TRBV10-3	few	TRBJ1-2	CAIRNERDAGYTF
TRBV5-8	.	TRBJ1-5	CASSLLQAPRFGQPQNF
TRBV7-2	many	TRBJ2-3	CASSFYSYTQYF
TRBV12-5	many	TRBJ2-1	CASGPTVSPHNEQFF
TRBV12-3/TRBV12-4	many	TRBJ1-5	CASSPPGRRNQPQHF
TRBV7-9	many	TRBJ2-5	CASSSLGLQETQYF
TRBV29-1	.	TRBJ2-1	CSVYGLGTYNEQFF
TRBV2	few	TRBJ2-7	CASRPRREEQYF